These T cell receptor beta chains were read from a single sample in a study of T cell clusters in autoimmune cytopenias. Reprocessing the multiplex PCR reads, TCRdb reports a single entry for every CDR3 protein and omits DNA. In all, the sample yields thousands of distinct CDR3 sequences. The sequenced material came from peripheral blood. These receptors all come from a human donor with an autoimmune cytopenia or autoimmune hepatitis (not recorded which). CDR3s include the opening cysteine and the closing phenylalanine or tryptophan. The size of a clone is reported for some rows only, either as once, few or many, or as a class for expanded clones.

cdr3_aa	v_call	cdr3_length	j_call	clone_size
CASSLRQGNEQFF	TRBV12-3/TRBV12-4	13	TRBJ2-1	-
CASSWAEVTGELFF	TRBV5-4	14	TRBJ2-2	medium-sized
CASSISSQGTAEAFF	TRBV19	15	TRBJ1-1	-